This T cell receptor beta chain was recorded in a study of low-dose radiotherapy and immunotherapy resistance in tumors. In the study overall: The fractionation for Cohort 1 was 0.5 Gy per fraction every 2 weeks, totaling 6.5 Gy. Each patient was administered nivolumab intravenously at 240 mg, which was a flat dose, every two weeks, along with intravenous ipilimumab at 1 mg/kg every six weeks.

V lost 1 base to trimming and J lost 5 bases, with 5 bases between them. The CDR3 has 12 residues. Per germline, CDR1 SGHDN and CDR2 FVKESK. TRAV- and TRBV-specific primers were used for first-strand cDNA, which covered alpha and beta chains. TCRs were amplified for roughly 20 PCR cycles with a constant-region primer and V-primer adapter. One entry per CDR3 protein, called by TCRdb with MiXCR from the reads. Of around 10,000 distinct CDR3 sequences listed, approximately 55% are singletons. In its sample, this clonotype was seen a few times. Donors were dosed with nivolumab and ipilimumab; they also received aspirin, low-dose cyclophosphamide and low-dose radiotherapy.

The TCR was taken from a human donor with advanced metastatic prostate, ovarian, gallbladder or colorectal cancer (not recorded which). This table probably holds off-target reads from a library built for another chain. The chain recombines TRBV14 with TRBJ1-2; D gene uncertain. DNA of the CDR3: TGTGCCAGCAGCCAAGTGGGGTATGGCTACACCTTC. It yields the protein CASSQVGYGYTF.